These 15 T cell receptor beta chains came from one sample sequenced in a study of identical twins' blood T cells. Via MiXCR, TCRdb re-called the 5' RACE reads, giving one row per CDR3 protein. The sample has 350,000 to 450,000 distinct CDR3 sequences; approximately 30% are singletons. Sequencing used PBMCs. The receptors here all came from a woman between 18 and 55 years old in good health.

The J gene is TRBJ2-4, the V gene TRBV11-2, with 9 bases that match TRBD1. Per germline, CDR1 SGHAT and CDR2 FQNNGV. The trim removed 3 bases at V and 8 bases at J, leaving 8 bases unmatched. CDR3 size: 15 residues. Written as DNA, the CDR3 is TGTGCCAGCAGCTTTACCGGGACAGGGAAATACATTCAGTACTTC. Protein: CASSFTGTGKYIQYF.

This chain connects TRBV4-1 to TRBJ1-3; TRBD1 might be the D (6 bases). The V gene's germline CDR1 is MGHRA and CDR2 YSYEKL. The CDR3 sequence is 15 residues long. V was trimmed by 4 bases and J by 2 bases, leaving 12 bases between them. In DNA form, the CDR3 reads TGCGCCAGCAGCCTACCCGGACAGACTGGAAACACCATATATTTT. It encodes CASSLPGQTGNTIYF.

This clonotype was detected a few times. The chain couples TRBV29-1 to TRBJ1-1, with D possibly TRBD1 on 5 matching bases. The CDR3 contains 14 residues. Trimming cost V 3 bases and J 3 bases, with 14 bases left between them. From germline, CDR1 is SQVTM and CDR2 ANQGSEA. CDR3 sequence (DNA): TGCAGCGTTGACGGGGCCACGGGGTACACTGAAGCTTTCTTT. Protein sequence: CSVDGATGYTEAFF.

The chain couples TRBV5-1 to TRBJ2-2; no firm D call. Germline V gene lookup returns CDR1 SGHRS and CDR2 YFSETQ. V was pared by 3 bases and J by 1 base, with 10 bases between. This CDR3 region has 15 residues. The CDR3 DNA sequence: TGCGCCAGCAGCTCTCGTGTGATGAACACCGGGGAGCTGTTTTTT. Translating it yields CASSSRVMNTGELFF.

This clonotype was picked up many times. The V gene is TRBV11-2, the J gene TRBJ2-1; TRBD2 agrees at 7 bases. Unmatched junction bases numbered 6, after V lost 7 bases and J lost 0 bases. Germline V lookup: CDR1 SGHAT, CDR2 FQNNGV. This CDR3 contains 15 residues. The CDR3 reads CASTLWGGSYNEQFF. The CDR3 coding sequence is TGTGCCAGCACCCTTTGGGGGGGCTCCTACAATGAGCAGTTCTTC.

The genes are TRBV27 and TRBJ1-1, with no clear D. CDR1 and CDR2 (germline): MNHEY, SMNVEV (reference sequence). V lost 4 bases and J lost 6, with 15 bases in between. CDR3 length equals 14 residues. The DNA of the CDR3 is TGTGCCAGCAGTTCTCTTGTAGGGTGGGCTGAAGCTTTCTTT. This translates into CASSSLVGWAEAFF.

The chain carries TRBV14 and TRBJ1-2; 8 bases are shared with TRBD1. The CDR3 is 16 amino acids. With 4 bases clipped from V and 4 bases from J, the junction kept 11 bases outside the gene matches. Germline CDR1 reads SGHDN; CDR2 reads FVKESK. CDR3 in DNA: TGTGCCAGCAGCCGCGGGACAGGTTCGTTTCGCTATGGCTACACCTTC. Its translation: CASSRGTGSFRYGYTF.

This clonotype has only a few counts. The CDR3 DNA sequence: TGTGCCAGCAGCGGGGGTAATCTCCGGAGCGGCTACACCTTC. Translating gives CASSGGNLRSGYTF. This chain joins TRBV9 and TRBJ1-2; D gene ambiguous. Trimming stripped 3 bases from V and 8 bases from J, with 17 bases between. Germline V gene data show CDR1 as SGDLS and CDR2 as YYNGEE. The CDR3 sequence is 14 residues long.

This rearrangement joins TRBV29-1 to TRBJ2-3, with D unclear. The CDR3 is 12 residues long. Deletions cut 4 bases from V and 0 bases from J, with 5 bases between. The germline V gene has CDR1 SQVTM and CDR2 ANQGSEA. The CDR3 sequence: CSVGLSTDTQYF. The CDR3 DNA is TGCAGCGTTGGCCTTAGCACAGATACGCAGTATTTT.

This clonotype was counted between two and nine times. CDR3 region: CASSLEVDSEAFF. DNA of the CDR3: TGTGCCAGCAGCTTAGAGGTCGACAGTGAAGCTTTCTTT. J is TRBJ1-1 and V is TRBV7-6; weak D call: TRBD1 (5 bases). The CDR3 consists of 13 residues. V lost 1 base, J lost 7 bases, and 10 bases lay in between. Germline CDR1 and CDR2: SGHVS and FNYEAQ.

The J gene is TRBJ2-7, the V gene TRBV6-6, with TRBD2 matching 8 bases. V lost 5 bases to trimming and J lost 5 bases; unmatched junction nucleotides: 8. Germline V CDR1 and CDR2: MNHNY, SVGAGI (reference sequence). The CDR3 is 14 residues long. CDR3 residues: CASSPTSGGDEQYF. In DNA form, the CDR3 reads TGTGCCAGCAGTCCAACTAGCGGAGGGGACGAGCAGTACTTC.

This clonotype was observed a handful of times. The V and J genes are TRBV4-2 and TRBJ2-3; TRBD2 agrees at 9 bases. CDR1 is LGHNA and CDR2 is YNFKEQ in the germline V gene. V gave up 7 bases and J gave up 2 bases; unmatched junction bases: 7. The CDR3 is 15 amino acids. The CDR3 DNA reads TGTGCCAGCAAGGGAGCGGGGGGACTCACAGATACGCAGTATTTT. Translating it yields CASKGAGGLTDTQYF.

The genes are TRBV20-1 and TRBJ1-1, with D possibly matching TRBD1 (5 bases). The V end was cut by 6 bases, the J end by 0 bases, with 11 bases between. The germline V gene encodes CDR1 DFQATT and CDR2 SNEGSKA (reference sequence). This CDR3 region has 13 residues. The CDR3 DNA is TGCAGTGCAAGAACGGGGGTGAACACTGAAGCTTTCTTT. Translated: CSARTGVNTEAFF.

This clonotype was detected a few times. The chain links TRBV5-1 to TRBJ1-2; no reliable D call. The V and J ends lost 2 bases and 5 bases respectively, with 7 bases between them. The CDR3 is 12 residues long. Germline values: CDR1 SGHRS, CDR2 YFSETQ. CDR3 bases: TGCGCCAGCAGCTTTGCTGGGTATGGCTACACCTTC. This sequence encodes CASSFAGYGYTF.

This clonotype was found a few times. The CDR3 region is CSASARAQGSTEAFF. The CDR3 DNA is TGCAGTGCTAGCGCCCGGGCACAGGGGAGTACTGAAGCTTTCTTT. J is TRBJ1-1 and V is TRBV20-1; 7 bases are shared with TRBD1. CDR3 length: 15 residues. Germline V lookup: CDR1 DFQATT, CDR2 SNEGSKA (reference sequence). Trimming cost V 3 bases and J 5 bases; bases outside gene matches: 12.